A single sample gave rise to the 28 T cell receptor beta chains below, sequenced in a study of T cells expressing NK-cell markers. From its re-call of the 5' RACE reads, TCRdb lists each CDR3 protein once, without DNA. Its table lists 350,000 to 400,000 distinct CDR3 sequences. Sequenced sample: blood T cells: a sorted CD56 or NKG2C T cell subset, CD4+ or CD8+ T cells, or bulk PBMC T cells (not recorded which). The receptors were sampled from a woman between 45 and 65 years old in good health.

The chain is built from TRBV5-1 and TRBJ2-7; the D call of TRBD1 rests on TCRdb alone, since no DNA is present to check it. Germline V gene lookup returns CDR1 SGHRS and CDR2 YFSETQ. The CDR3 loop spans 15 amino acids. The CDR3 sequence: CASSLVGSPSYEQYF.

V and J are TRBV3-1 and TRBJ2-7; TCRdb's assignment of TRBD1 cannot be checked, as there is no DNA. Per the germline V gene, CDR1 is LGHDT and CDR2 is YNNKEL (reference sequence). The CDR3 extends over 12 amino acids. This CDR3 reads CASSRGQESQYF.

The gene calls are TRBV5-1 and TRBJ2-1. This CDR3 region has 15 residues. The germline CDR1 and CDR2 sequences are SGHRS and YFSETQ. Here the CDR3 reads CASSLVVGVGNEQFF. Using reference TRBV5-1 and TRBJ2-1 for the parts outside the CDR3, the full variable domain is KAGVTQTPRYLIKTRGQQVTLSCSPISGHRSVSWYQQTPGQGLQFLFEYFSETQRNKGNFPGRFSGRQFSNSRSEMNVSTLELGDSALYLCASSLVVGVGNEQFFGPGTRLTVL.

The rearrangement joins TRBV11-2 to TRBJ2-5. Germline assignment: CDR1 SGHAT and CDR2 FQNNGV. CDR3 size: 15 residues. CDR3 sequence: CASSRLKREVETQYF.

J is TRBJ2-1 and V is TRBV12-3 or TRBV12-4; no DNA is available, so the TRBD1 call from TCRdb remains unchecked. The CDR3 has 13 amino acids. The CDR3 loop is CASRRTGGNEQFF.

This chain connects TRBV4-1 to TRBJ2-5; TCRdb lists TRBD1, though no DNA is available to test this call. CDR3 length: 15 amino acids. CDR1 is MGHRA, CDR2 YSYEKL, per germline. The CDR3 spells CASSQGQGRLETQYF.

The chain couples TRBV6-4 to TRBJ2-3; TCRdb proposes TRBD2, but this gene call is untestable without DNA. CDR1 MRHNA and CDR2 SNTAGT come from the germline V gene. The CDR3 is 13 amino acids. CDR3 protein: CASSGTNRDTQYF.

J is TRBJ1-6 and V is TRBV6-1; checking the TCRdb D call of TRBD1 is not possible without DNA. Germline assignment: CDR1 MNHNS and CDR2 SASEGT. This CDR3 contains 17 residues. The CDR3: CASSDTRGPSYNSPLHF.

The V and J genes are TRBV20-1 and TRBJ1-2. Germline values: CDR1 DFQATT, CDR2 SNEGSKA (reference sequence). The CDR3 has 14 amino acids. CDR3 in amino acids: CSARDEGRIVGYTF.

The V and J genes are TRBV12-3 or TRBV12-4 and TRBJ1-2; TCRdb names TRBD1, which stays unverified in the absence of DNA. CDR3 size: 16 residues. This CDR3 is CASSFVFDRGQGGYTF.

The CDR3 loop reads CASGTADLEAFF. V usage is TRBV25-1 and J usage is TRBJ1-1; TCRdb returns TRBD1, unconfirmable since there is no DNA. This CDR3 region has 12 residues. Per germline, CDR1 MGHDK and CDR2 SYGVNS.

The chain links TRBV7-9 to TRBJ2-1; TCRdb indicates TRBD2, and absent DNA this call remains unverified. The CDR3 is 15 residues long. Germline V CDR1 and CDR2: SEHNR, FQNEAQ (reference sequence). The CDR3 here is CASSPSASGDDEQFF.

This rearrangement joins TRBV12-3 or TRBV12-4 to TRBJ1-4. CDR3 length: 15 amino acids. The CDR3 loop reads CASRLQSATNEKLFF.

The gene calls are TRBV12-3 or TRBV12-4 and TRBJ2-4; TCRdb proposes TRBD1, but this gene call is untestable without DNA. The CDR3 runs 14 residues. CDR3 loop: CASRARDNKNIQYF.

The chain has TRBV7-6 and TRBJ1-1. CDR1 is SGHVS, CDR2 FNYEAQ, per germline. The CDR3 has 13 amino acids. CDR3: CASSLGGGGEAFF.

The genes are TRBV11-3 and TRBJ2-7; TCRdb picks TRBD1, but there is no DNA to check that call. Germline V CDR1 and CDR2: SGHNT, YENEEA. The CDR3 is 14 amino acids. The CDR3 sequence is CASSLPPSSYEQYF.

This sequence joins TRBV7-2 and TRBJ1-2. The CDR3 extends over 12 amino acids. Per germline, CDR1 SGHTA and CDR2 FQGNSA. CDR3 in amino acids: CASNPGLYGYTF.

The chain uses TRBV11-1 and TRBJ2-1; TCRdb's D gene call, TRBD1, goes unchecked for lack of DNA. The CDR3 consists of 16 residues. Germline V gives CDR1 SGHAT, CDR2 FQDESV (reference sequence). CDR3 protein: CASSLSHSGTSNEQFF.

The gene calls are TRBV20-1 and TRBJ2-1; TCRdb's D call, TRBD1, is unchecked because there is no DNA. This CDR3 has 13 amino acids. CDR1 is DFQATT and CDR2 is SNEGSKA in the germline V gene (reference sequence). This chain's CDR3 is CSVFGVRDNEQFF.

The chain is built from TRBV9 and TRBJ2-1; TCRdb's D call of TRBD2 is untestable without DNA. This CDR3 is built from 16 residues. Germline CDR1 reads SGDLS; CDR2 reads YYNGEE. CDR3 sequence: CASSATSGGRGNEQFF.

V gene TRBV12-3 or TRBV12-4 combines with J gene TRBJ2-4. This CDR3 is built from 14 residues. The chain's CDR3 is CASSFRRVKNIQYF.

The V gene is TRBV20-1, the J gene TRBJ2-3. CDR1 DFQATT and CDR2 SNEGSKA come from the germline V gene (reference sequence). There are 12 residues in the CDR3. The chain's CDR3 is CSASRVTDTQYF.

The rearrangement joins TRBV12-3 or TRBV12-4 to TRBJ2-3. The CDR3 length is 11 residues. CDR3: CASSSRDTQYF.

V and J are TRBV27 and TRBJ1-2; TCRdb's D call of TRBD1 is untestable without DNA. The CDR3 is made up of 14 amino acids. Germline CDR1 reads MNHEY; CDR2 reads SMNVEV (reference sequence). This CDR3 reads CASSFMGQSNGYTF.

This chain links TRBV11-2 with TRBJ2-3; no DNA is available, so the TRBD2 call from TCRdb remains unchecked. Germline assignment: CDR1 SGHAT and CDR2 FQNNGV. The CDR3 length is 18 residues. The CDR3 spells CASSTFGGLITATDTQYF.

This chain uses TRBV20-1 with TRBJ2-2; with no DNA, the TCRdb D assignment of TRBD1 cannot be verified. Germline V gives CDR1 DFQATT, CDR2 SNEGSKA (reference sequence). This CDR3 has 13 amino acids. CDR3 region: CSARGPLYGELFF.

The CDR3 sequence: CSARGWDRVETQYF. V is TRBV20-1 and J is TRBJ2-5; absent DNA, TCRdb's TRBD1 call cannot be checked. This CDR3 contains 14 residues. Germline-derived CDR1 and CDR2 are DFQATT and SNEGSKA (reference sequence).

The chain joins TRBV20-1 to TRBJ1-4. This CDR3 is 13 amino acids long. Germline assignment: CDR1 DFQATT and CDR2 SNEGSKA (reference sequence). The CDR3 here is CSAPSGYDEKLFF.